This T cell receptor beta chain was documented in a study of T cell responses to AZD1222 COVID-19 vaccine. Study context: Analyses pooled second doses at about 4 or about 12 weeks.

CDR3 size: 13 residues. Trimming took off 3 bases at V and 8 bases at J, with 13 bases between the two ends. Libraries were prepared by immunoSEQ multiplex PCR; TCRdb keeps only in-frame clonotypes and omits some of them. There are more than 110,000 clones in the sample; 75% to 90% occur only once, and approximately 8% lies in the top ten. The sequence was obtained from an adult in good health. This sample comprised peripheral blood, obtained on day 0 of AZD1222 vaccination. This rearrangement joins TRBV23-1 to TRBJ1-1; no reliable D call. TRBV23-1 is classed as an ORF, of uncertain function. The chain's CDR3 is CASSHSRNQEAFF. The CDR3 nucleotides are TGCGCCAGCAGTCATTCCCGAAATCAGGAAGCTTTCTTT.